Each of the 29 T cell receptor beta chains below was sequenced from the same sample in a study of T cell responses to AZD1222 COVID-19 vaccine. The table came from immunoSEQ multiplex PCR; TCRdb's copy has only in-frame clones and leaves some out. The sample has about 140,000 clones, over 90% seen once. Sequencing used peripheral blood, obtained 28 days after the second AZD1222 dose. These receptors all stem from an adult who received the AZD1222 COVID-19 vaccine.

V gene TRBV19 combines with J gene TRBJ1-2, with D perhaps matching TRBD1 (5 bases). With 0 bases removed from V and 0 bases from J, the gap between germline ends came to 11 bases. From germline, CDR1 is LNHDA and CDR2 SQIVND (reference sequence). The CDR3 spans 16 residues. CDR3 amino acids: CASSIDLRGANYGYTF. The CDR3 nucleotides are TGTGCCAGTAGTATAGATCTAAGGGGAGCTAACTATGGCTACACCTTC.

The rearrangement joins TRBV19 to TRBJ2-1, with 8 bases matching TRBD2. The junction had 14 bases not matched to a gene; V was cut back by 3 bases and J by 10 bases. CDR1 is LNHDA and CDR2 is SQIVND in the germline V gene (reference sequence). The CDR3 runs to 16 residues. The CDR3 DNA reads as TGTGCCAGTAGTATCCCCCGATCGGGAGGGGTAAACGAGCAGTTCTTC. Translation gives CASSIPRSGGVNEQFF.

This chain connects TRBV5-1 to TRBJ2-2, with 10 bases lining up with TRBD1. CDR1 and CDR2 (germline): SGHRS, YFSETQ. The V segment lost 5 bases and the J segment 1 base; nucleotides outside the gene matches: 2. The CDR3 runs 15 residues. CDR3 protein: CASRWTGGNTGELFF. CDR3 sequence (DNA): TGCGCCAGCAGATGGACAGGGGGGAACACCGGGGAGCTGTTTTTT.

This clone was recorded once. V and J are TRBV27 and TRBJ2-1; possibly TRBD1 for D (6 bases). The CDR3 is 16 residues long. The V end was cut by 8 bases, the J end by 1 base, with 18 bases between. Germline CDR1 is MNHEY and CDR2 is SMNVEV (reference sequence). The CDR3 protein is CASGLQGRASYNEQFF. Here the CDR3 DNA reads TGTGCCAGCGGCTTACAGGGTCGAGCGTCCTACAATGAGCAGTTCTTC.

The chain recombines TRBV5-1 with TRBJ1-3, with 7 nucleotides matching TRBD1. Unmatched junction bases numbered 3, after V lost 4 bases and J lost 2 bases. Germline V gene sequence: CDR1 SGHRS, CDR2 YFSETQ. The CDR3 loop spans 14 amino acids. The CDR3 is CASSTDRAGNTIYF. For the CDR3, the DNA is TGCGCCAGCAGCACAGACAGGGCTGGAAACACCATATATTTT.

CDR3 loop: CASSLVANNQPQHF. CDR3 nucleotides: TGTGCCAGCAGTTTAGTTGCCAACAATCAGCCCCAGCATTTT. The genes are TRBV28 and TRBJ1-5; D call uncertain. Germline V gives CDR1 MDHEN, CDR2 SYDVKM. The CDR3 is 14 residues long. V was trimmed by 2 bases and J by 3 bases, leaving 8 bases between them. The entire variable domain, with the rest obtained from reference TRBV28 and TRBJ1-5, is as follows: DVKVTQSSRYLVKRTGEKVFLECVQDMDHENMFWYRQDPGLGLRLIYFSYDVKMKEKGDIPEGYSVSREKKERFSLILESASTNQTSMYLCASSLVANNQPQHFGDGTRLSIL.

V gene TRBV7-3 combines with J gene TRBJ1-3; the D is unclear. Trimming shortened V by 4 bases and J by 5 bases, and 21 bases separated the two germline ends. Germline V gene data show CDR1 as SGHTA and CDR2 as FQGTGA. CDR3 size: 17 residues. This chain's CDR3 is CASSSPLRAGIRNTIYF. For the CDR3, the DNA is TGTGCCAGCAGCTCCCCCCTCCGGGCGGGTATTCGAAACACCATATATTTT.

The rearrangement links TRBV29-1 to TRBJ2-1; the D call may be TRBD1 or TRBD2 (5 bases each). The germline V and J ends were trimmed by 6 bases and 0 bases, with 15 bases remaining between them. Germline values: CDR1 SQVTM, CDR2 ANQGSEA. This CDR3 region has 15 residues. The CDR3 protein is CSVTGLPSSYNEQFF. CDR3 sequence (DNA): TGCAGCGTCACGGGGCTTCCTAGCTCCTACAATGAGCAGTTCTTC.

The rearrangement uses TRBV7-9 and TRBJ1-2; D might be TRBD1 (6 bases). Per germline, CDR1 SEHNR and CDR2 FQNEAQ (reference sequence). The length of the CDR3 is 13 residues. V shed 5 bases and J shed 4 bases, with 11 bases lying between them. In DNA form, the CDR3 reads TGTGCCAGCAGCGAACGGACAGCCTATGGCTACACCTTC. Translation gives CASSERTAYGYTF.

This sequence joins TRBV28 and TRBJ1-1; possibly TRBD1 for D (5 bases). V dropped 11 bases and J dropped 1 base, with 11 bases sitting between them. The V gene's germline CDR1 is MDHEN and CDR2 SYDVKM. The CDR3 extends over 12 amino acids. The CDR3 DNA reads TGTGCCGGGAAAACAGGGAACACTGAAGCTTTCTTT. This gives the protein CAGKTGNTEAFF.

CDR3 protein: CASSKGTSGRMGTDTQYF. CDR3 coding DNA: TGTGCCAGCAGCAAAGGGACTAGCGGGAGGATGGGCACAGATACGCAGTATTTT. This chain links TRBV21-1 with TRBJ2-3; the listed D gene, TRBD2, was not tested against the DNA. TRBV21-1 is annotated as a pseudogene. This CDR3 has 18 residues.

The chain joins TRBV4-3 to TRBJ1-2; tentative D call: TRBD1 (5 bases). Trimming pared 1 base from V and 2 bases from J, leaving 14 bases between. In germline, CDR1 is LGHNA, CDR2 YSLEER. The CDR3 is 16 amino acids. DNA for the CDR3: TGCGCCAGCAGCCAAGCCCCAGGGTACCCCAACTATGGCTACACCTTC. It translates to CASSQAPGYPNYGYTF.

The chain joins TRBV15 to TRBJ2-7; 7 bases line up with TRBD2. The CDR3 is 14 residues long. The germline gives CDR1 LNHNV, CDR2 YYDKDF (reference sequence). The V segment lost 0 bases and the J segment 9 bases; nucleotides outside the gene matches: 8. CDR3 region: CATSRDLSREGQYF. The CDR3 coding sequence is TGTGCCACCAGCAGAGATCTCTCGAGGGAGGGGCAGTACTTC.

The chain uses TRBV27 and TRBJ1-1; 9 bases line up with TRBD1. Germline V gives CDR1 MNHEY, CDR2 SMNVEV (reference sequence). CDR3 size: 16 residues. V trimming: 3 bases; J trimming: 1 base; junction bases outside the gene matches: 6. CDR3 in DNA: TGTGCCAGCAGTTTGACAGGGGGTGAAAGGAACACTGAAGCTTTCTTT. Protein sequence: CASSLTGGERNTEAFF.

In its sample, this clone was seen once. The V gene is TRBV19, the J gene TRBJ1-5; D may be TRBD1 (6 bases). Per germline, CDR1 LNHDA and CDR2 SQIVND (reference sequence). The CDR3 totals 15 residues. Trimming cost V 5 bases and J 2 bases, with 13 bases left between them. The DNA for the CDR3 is TGTGCCAGTAGTCCGATTGGGGGCGGCAATCAGCCCCAGCATTTT. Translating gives CASSPIGGGNQPQHF. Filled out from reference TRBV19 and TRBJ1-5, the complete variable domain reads DGGITQSPKYLFRKEGQNVTLSCEQNLNHDAMYWYRQDPGQGLRLIYYSQIVNDFQKGDIAEGYSVSREKKESFPLTVTSAQKNPTAFYLCASSPIGGGNQPQHFGDGTRLSIL.

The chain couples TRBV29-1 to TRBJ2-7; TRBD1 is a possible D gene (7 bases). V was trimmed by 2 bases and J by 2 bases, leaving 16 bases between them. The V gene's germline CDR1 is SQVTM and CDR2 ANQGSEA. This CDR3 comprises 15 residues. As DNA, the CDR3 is TGCAGCGTTGAATCAGGGGGGACCGACGCCTACGAGCAGTACTTC. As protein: CSVESGGTDAYEQYF.

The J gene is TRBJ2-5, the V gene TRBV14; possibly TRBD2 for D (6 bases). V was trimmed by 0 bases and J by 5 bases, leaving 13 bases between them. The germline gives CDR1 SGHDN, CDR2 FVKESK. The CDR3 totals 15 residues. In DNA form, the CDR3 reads TGTGCCAGCAGCCAAGACTCTAGCGTCGGGGAGACCCAGTACTTC. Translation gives CASSQDSSVGETQYF.

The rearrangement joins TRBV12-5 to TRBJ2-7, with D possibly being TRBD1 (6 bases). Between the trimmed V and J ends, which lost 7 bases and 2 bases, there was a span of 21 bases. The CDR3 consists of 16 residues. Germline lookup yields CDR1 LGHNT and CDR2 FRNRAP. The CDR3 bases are TGTGCTAGTGCTCAAGATTATGGGGCAGGGGCCTACGAGCAGTACTTC. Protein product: CASAQDYGAGAYEQYF. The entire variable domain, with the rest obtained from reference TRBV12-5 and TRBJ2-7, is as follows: DARVTQTPRHKVTEMGQEVTMRCQPILGHNTVFWYRQTMMQGLELLAYFRNRAPLDDSGMPKDRFSAEMPDATLATLKIQPSEPRDSAVYFCASAQDYGAGAYEQYFGPGTRLTVT.

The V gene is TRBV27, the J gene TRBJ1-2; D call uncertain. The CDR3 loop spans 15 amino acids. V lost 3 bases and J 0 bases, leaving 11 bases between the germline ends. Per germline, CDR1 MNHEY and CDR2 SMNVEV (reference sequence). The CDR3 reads CASSFTSFTNYGYTF. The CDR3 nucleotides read TGTGCCAGCAGTTTCACAAGCTTTACTAACTATGGCTACACCTTC.

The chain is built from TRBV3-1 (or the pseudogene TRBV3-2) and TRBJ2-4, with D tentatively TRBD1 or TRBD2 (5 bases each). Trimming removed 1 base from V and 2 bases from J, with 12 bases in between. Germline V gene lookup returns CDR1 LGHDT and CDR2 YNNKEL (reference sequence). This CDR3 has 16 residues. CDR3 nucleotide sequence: TGTGCCAGCAGCCAAGCCGAGGGGAAAACCAAAAACATTCAGTACTTC. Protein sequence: CASSQAEGKTKNIQYF.

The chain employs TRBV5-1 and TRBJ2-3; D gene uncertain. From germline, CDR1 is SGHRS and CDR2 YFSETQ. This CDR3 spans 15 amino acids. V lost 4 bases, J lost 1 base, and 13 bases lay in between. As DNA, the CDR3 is TGCGCCAGCAGCCGATACACCCAGGGCACAGATACGCAGTATTTT. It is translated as CASSRYTQGTDTQYF.

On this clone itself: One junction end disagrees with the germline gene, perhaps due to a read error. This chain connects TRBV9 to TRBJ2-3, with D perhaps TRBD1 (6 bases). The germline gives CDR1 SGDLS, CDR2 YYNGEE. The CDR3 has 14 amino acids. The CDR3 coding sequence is TGTGCCAGCAGCGTAGTTCACAGGACAGCTACGCAGTATTTT. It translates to CASSVVHRTATQYF.

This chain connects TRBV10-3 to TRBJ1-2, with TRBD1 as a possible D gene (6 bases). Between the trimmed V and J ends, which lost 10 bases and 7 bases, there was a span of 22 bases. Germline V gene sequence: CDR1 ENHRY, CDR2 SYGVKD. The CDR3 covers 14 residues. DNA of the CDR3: TGTGCCACCCTGGAACGGGGGCCGTCGGGTGGCTACACCTTC. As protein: CATLERGPSGGYTF.

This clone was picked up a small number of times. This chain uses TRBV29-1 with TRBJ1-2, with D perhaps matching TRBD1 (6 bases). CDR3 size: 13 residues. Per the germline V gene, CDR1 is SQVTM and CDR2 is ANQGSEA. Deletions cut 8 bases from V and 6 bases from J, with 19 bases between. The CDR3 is CSIRTASRDGYTF. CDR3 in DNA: TGCAGCATACGGACAGCCTCGCGGGATGGCTACACCTTC.

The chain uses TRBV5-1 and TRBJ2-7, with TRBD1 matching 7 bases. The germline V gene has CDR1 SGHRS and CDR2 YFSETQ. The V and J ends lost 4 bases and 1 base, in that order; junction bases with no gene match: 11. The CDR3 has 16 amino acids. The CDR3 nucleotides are TGCGCCAGCAGCACCGAACCCGGGACAGCATCCTACGAGCAGTACTTC. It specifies CASSTEPGTASYEQYF.

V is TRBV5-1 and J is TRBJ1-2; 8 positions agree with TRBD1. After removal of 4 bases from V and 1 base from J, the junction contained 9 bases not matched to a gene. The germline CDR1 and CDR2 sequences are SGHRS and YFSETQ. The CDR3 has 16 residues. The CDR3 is CASSLRTGRDNYGYTF. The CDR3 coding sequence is TGCGCCAGCAGCCTCAGGACAGGGAGAGATAACTATGGCTACACCTTC.

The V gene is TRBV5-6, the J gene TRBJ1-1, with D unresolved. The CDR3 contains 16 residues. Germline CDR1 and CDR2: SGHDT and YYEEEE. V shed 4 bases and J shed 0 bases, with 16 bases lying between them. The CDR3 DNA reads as TGTGCCAGCAGCCTATTTAGGACCCTTATGAACACTGAAGCTTTCTTT. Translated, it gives CASSLFRTLMNTEAFF.

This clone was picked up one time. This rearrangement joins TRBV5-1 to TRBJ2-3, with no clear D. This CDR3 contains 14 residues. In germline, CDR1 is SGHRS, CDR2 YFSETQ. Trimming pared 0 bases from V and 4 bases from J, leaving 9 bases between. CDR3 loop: CASSLEGYADTQYF. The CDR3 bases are TGCGCCAGCAGCTTGGAAGGGTACGCAGATACGCAGTATTTT.

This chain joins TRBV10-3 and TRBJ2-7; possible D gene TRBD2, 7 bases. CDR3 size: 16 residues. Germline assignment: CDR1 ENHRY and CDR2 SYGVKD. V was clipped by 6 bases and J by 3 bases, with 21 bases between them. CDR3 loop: CAIRRGGFSQNYEQYF. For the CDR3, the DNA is TGTGCCATCAGGAGGGGGGGATTCTCCCAAAACTACGAGCAGTACTTC.